Shown below are 10 T cell receptor beta chains from a single sample sequenced in a study of T cell responses to AZD1222 COVID-19 vaccine. Libraries were prepared by immunoSEQ multiplex PCR; TCRdb keeps only in-frame clonotypes and omits some of them. The sample has more than 120,000 clones, under 90% seen once. Sequenced material: peripheral blood, taken 28 days after the second AZD1222 dose. The receptors shown here come from an adult who received the AZD1222 COVID-19 vaccine.

The rearrangement links TRBV5-4 to TRBJ1-5; no firm D call. Trimming took off 0 bases at V and 5 bases at J, with 6 bases between the two ends. CDR1 is SGHNT, CDR2 YYREEE, per germline (reference sequence). CDR3 size: 13 residues. In DNA, the CDR3 is TGTGCCAGCAGCTTGGACATGGATCAGCCCCAGCATTTT. It encodes CASSLDMDQPQHF.

The chain has TRBV11-1 and TRBJ2-7; 7 nucleotides line up with TRBD1. The V segment lost 1 base and the J segment 6 bases; nucleotides outside the gene matches: 6. This CDR3 comprises 14 residues. Per the germline V gene, CDR1 is SGHAT and CDR2 is FQDESV (reference sequence). The CDR3 here is CASSLGQGLREQYF. The DNA of the CDR3 is TGTGCCAGCAGCTTAGGACAGGGTCTCCGCGAGCAGTACTTC.

The chain links TRBV10-3 to TRBJ2-5; D possibly uses TRBD1 or TRBD2 (6 bases each). The CDR3 loop spans 16 amino acids. Looked up from germline, CDR1 is ENHRY and CDR2 is SYGVKD. Trimming took 4 bases from V and 3 from J, leaving 18 bases between them. The CDR3 region is CAISGGRGAREETQYF. In DNA form, the CDR3 reads TGTGCCATCAGTGGAGGAAGGGGGGCCCGAGAAGAGACCCAGTACTTC.

This chain connects TRBV6-5 to TRBJ1-1, with no clear D. CDR1 and CDR2 from the germline V gene are MNHEY and SVGAGI. V was pared by 10 bases and J by 1 base, with 16 bases between. This CDR3 has 14 amino acids. The CDR3 loop is CATKTGPQNTEAFF. The CDR3, as DNA: TGTGCCACCAAAACTGGGCCTCAGAACACTGAAGCTTTCTTT.

The chain recombines TRBV7-2 with TRBJ2-5; TRBD2 aligns across 14 bases. The germline gives CDR1 SGHTA, CDR2 FQGNSA. This CDR3 region has 15 residues. The J segment lost 7 bases and the V segment lost 5 bases, leaving 6 bases of the junction unmatched. The DNA for the CDR3 is TGTGCCAGCAGCGGGACTAGCGGGAGAGAAGGGACCCAGTACTTC. It is translated as CASSGTSGREGTQYF.

The chain carries TRBV24-1 and TRBJ2-1; 10 bases agree with TRBD1. CDR3 length: 15 amino acids. Unmatched junction bases numbered 4, after V lost 5 bases and J lost 4 bases. Germline assignment: CDR1 KGHDR and CDR2 SFDVKD. CDR3 sequence (DNA): TGTGCCACCAGTGTAGGGACAGGGGTTTACAATGAGCAGTTCTTC. Translated: CATSVGTGVYNEQFF.

This rearrangement joins TRBV6-2 or TRBV6-3 to TRBJ2-7; D not resolved. The V gene lost 5 bases and the J gene lost 6 bases, with 20 bases spanning the gap. CDR1 is MNHEY and CDR2 is SVGEGT in the germline V gene. The CDR3 runs 15 residues. CDR3 protein: CASSPPTDSLLEQYF. The DNA for the CDR3 is TGTGCCAGCAGTCCACCAACGGATAGTCTTCTCGAGCAGTACTTC.

The genes are TRBV6-5 and TRBJ1-5, with D possibly matching TRBD1 (5 bases). CDR1 and CDR2 (germline): MNHEY, SVGAGI. V lost 4 bases, J lost 6 bases, and 16 bases lay in between. The CDR3 totals 15 residues. CDR3 DNA sequence: TGTGCCAGCAGTTCCGCCGGGACGGGGAGTCAGCCCCAGCATTTT. Amino acid sequence: CASSSAGTGSQPQHF.

This clone was recorded only once. The chain employs TRBV28 and TRBJ1-3, with a tentative D call TRBD1 (5 bases). CDR1 and CDR2 from the germline V gene are MDHEN and SYDVKM. The CDR3 length is 14 residues. V was shortened by 2 bases and J by 1 base, with 6 bases between the two germline ends. CDR3 DNA: TGTGCCAGCAGTTTAGGGGGATCTGGAAACACCATATATTTT. This encodes CASSLGGSGNTIYF.

This clone occurred once. V usage is TRBV7-2 and J usage is TRBJ1-4; 8 bases match TRBD1. There are 14 residues in the CDR3. Germline V gene data show CDR1 as SGHTA and CDR2 as FQGNSA. Unmatched junction bases numbered 3, after V lost 5 bases and J lost 4 bases. The CDR3 region is CASSQDRVNEKLFF. CDR3 sequence (DNA): TGTGCCAGCAGCCAGGACAGGGTTAATGAAAAACTGTTTTTT.